This T cell receptor (beta chain) was retrieved from a study of blood T cell repertoires in COVID-19. For the study at large: Acute-phase and convalescent COVID-19 samples originated in the United States, Italy and Spain. The analysed material was cDNA or gDNA that came from T cells, B-cell-depleted T cells, or PBMCs.

Authors' data handling: The authors estimated nucleated cell counts from reference gene primer amplification. The repertoire was sequenced with immunoSEQ multiplex PCR; TCRdb's copy has only in-frame clones and lacks some. The V and J calls and clone size come from that table; D and trimming were worked out from the DNA. The table lists around 260,000 clones, 86% of them singletons. The V segment lost 4 bases and the J segment 6 bases; nucleotides outside the gene matches: 9. Germline V CDR1 and CDR2: MNHNS, SASEGT. This CDR3 has 16 amino acids. This TCR derives from a man aged 25-40 years with active or convalescent COVID-19. The sequencing sample was made of peripheral blood. V gene TRBV6-1 combines with J gene TRBJ1-6; 7 nucleotides line up with TRBD1. The CDR3 loop is CASSARDSTPNSPLHF. In DNA form, the CDR3 reads TGTGCCAGCAGTGCTCGGGACAGTACCCCTAATTCACCCCTCCACTTT.